The sequence of this T cell receptor beta chain was determined in a study of blood T cell repertoires in COVID-19. Sequencing used immunoSEQ multiplex PCR; TCRdb keeps in-frame clones, though not all of them. The profile shows around 150,000 clones, 80% to 90% of them singletons. Specimen: peripheral blood. This receptor was identified in a man aged 55 to 70 with acute or convalescent COVID-19.

CDR3 in DNA: TGTGCCAGCAGTTTATCACGGGCGGGTGAGCAGTTCTTC. Its protein is CASSLSRAGEQFF. This rearrangement joins TRBV27 to TRBJ2-1, with a possible D match to TRBD2 (5 bases). Germline CDR1 is MNHEY and CDR2 is SMNVEV (reference sequence). Trimming shortened V by 0 bases and J by 9 bases, and 9 bases separated the two germline ends. CDR3 size: 13 residues.